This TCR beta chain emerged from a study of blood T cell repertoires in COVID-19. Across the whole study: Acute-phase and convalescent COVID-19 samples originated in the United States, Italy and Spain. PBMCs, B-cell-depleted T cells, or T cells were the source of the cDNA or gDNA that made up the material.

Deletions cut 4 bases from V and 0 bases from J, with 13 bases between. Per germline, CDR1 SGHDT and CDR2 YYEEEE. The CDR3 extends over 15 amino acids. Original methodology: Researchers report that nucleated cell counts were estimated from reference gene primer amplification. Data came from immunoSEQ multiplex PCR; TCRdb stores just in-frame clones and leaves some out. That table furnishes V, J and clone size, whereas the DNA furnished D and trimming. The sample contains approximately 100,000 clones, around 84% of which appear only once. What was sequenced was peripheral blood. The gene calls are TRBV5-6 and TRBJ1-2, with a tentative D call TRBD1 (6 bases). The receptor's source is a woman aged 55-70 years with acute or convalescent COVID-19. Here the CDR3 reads CASSGKTGANYGYTF. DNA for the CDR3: TGTGCCAGCAGCGGGAAGACAGGAGCTAACTATGGCTACACCTTC.